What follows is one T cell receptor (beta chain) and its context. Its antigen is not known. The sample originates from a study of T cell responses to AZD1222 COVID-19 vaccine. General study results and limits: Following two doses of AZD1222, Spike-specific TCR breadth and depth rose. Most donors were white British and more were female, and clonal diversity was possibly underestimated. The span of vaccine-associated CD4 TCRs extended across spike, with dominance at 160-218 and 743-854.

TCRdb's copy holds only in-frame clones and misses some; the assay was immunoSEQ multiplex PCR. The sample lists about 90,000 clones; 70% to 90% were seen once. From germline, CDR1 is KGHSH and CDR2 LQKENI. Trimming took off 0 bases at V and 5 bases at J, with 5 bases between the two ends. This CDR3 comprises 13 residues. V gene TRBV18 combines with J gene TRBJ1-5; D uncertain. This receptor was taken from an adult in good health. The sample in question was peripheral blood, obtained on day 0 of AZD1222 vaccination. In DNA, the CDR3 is TGTGCCAGCTCACCACCGAATGATCAGCCCCAGCATTTT. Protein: CASSPPNDQPQHF.